This T cell receptor (beta chain) originates from a study of T cell responses to AZD1222 COVID-19 vaccine. Profiling relied on immunoSEQ multiplex PCR, and the TCRdb table lists in-frame clones only, not all of them. This sample has about 150,000 clones, with approximately 90% found just once. The CDR3 runs 15 residues. Trimming shortened V by 1 base and J by 4 bases, and 14 bases separated the two germline ends. The germline CDR1 and CDR2 sequences are LNHDA and SQIVND (reference sequence). The V and J genes are TRBV19 and TRBJ2-7; no firm D call. This clonotype was sampled from an adult in good health. The sequences come from peripheral blood, collected on day 0 of AZD1222 vaccination. CDR3 sequence: CASSIGTTSLYEQYF. The CDR3 region has the DNA TGTGCCAGTAGTATAGGTACAACCTCCCTATACGAGCAGTACTTC.